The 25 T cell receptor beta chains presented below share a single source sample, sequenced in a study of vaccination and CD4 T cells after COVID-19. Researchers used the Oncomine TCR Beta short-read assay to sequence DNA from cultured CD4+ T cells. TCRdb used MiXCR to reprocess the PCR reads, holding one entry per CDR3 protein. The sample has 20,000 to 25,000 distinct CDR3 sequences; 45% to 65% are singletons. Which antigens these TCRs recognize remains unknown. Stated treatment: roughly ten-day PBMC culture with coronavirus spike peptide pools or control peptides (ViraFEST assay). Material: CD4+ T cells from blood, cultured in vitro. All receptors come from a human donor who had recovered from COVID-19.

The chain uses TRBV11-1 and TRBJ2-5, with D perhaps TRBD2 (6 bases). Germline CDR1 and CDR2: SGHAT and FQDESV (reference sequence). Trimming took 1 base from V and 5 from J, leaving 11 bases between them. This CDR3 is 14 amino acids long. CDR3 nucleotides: TGTGCCAGCAGCTTAGGACTCGGGACTGAGACCCAGTACTTC. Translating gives CASSLGLGTETQYF.

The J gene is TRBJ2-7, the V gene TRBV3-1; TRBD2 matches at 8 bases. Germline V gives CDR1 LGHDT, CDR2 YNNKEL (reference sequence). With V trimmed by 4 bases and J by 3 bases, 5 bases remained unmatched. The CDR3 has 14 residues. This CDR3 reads CASSPFTSGYEQYF. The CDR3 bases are TGTGCCAGCAGCCCCTTTACTAGCGGCTACGAGCAGTACTTC.

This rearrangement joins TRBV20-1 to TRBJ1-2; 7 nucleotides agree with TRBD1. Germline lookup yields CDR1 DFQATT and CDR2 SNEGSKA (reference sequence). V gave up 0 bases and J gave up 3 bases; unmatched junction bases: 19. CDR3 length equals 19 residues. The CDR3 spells CSARDRGRGEGALHYGYTF. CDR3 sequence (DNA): TGCAGTGCTAGAGATAGGGGCAGGGGTGAGGGGGCGCTTCACTATGGCTACACCTTC.

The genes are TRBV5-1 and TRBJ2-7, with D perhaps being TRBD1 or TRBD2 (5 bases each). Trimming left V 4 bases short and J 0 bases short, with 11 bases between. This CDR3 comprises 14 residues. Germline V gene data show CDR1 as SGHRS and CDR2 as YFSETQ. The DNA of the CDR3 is TGCGCCAGCAGCCTCGGGACGGACTCCTACGAGCAGTACTTC. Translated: CASSLGTDSYEQYF.

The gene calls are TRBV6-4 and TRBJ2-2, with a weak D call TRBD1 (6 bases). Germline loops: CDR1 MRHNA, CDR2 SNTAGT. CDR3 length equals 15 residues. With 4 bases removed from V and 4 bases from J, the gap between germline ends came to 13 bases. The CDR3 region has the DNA TGTGCCAGCAGTGTTGATGGGGGCGGCACCGGGGAGCTGTTTTTT. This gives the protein CASSVDGGGTGELFF.

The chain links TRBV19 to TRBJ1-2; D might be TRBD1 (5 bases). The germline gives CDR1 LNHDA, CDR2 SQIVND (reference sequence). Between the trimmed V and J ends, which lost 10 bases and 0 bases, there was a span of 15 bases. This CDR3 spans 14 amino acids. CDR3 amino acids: CAKVSRGTNYGYTF. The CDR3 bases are TGTGCCAAGGTCTCGCGGGGGACTAACTATGGCTACACCTTC. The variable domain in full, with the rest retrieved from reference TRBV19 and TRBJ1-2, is DGGITQSPKYLFRKEGQNVTLSCEQNLNHDAMYWYRQDPGQGLRLIYYSQIVNDFQKGDIAEGYSVSREKKESFPLTVTSAQKNPTAFYLCAKVSRGTNYGYTFGSGTRLTVV.

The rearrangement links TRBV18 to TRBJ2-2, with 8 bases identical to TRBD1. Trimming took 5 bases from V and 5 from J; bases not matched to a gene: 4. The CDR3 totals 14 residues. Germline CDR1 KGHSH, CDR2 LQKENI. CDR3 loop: CASSATGVTGELFF. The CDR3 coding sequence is TGTGCCAGCTCAGCGACAGGGGTGACCGGGGAGCTGTTTTTT.

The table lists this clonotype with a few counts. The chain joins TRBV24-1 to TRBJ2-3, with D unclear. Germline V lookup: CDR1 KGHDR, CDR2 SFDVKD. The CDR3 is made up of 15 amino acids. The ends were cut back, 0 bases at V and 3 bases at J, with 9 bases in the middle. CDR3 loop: CATSDLREWTDTQYF. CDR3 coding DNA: TGTGCCACCAGTGATTTGCGCGAGTGGACAGATACGCAGTATTTT.

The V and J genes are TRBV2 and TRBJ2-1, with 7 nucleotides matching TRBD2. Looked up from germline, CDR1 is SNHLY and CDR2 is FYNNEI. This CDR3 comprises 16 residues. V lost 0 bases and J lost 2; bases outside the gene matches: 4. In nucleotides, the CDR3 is TGTGCCAGCAGTGAAGCGGGGGGGGAAGCCTACAATGAGCAGTTCTTC. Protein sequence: CASSEAGGEAYNEQFF.

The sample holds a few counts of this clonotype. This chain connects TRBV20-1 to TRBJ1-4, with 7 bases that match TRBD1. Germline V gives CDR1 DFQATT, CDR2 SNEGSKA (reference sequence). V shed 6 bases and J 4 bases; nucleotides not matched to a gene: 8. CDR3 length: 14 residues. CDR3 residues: CSARRQGINEKLFF. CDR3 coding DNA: TGCAGTGCCCGGCGACAGGGTATTAATGAAAAACTGTTTTTT.

The CDR3, as DNA: TGTGCCTGGAGTGTAGGGACAGCTAACACTGAAGCTTTCTTT. Translation: CAWSVGTANTEAFF. This sequence joins TRBV30 and TRBJ1-1, with TRBD1 identical over 7 bases. The CDR3 is 14 amino acids. J was trimmed by 2 bases and V by 0 bases; bases with no gene match: 3. The germline V gene encodes CDR1 GTSNPN and CDR2 SVGIG (reference sequence).

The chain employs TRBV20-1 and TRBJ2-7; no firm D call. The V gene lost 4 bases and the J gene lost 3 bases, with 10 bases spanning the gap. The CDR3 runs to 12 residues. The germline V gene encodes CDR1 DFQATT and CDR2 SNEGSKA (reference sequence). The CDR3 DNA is TGCAGTGCTAAACTATCCGTCTACGAGCAGTACTTC. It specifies CSAKLSVYEQYF.

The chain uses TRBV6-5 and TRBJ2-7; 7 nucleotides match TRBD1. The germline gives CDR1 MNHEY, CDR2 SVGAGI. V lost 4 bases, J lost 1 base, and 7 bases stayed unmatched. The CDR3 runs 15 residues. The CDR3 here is CASSFRATGSYEQYF. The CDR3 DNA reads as TGTGCCAGCAGTTTTAGGGCGACAGGGTCCTACGAGCAGTACTTC.

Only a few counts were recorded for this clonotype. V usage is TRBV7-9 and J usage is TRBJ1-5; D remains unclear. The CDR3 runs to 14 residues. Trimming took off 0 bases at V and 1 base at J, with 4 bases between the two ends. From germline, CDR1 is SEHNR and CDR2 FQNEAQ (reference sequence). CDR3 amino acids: CASSLAGSNQPQHF. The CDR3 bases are TGTGCCAGCAGCTTAGCGGGGAGCAATCAGCCCCAGCATTTT.

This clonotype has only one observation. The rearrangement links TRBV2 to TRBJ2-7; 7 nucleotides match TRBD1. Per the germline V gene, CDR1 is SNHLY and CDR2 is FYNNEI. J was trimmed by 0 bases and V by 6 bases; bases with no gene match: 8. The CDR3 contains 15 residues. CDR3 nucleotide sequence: TGTGCCAGCAGCGTAGGCCGGGACAGCTCCTACGAGCAGTACTTC. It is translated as CASSVGRDSSYEQYF. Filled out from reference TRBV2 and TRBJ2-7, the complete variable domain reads EPEVTQTPSHQVTQMGQEVILRCVPISNHLYFYWYRQILGQKVEFLVSFYNNEISEKSEIFDDQFSVERPDGSNFTLKIRSTKLEDSAMYFCASSVGRDSSYEQYFGPGTRLTVT.

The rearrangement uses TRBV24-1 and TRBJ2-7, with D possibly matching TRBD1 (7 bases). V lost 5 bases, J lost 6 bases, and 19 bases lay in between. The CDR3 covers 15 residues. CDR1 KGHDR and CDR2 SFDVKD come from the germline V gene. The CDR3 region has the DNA TGTGCCACCAGTGGTATTCAGGGGGGAGTCGGCGAGCAGTACTTC. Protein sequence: CATSGIQGGVGEQYF.

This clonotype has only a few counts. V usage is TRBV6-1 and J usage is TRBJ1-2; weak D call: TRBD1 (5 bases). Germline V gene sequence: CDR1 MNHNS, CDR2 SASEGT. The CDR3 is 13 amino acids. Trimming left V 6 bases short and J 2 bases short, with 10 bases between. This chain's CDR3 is CASRPWDNYGYTF. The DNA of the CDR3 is TGTGCCAGCAGGCCCTGGGACAACTATGGCTACACCTTC.

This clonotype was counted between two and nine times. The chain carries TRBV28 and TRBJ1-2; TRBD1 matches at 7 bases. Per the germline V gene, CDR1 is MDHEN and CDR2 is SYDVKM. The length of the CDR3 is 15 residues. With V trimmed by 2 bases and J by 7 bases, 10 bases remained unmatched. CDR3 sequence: CASSLTPGGLGGYTF. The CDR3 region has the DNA TGTGCCAGCAGTTTAACTCCAGGGGGATTAGGTGGCTACACCTTC.

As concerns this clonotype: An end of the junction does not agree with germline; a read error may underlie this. The DNA for the CDR3 is TGTGCCAGCAGTGGAGGGGGCAAAGAGACCCAGTGCTTC. Its protein product is CASSGGGKETQCF. The chain carries TRBV2 and TRBJ2-5; TRBD1 agrees at 7 bases. Germline V CDR1 and CDR2: SNHLY, FYNNEI. The CDR3 is made up of 13 amino acids.

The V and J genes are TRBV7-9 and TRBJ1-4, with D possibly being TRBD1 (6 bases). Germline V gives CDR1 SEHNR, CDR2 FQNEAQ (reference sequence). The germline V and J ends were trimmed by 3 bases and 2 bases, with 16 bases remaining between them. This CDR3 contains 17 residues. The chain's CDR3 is CASSFGGARRTNEKLFF. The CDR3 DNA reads TGTGCCAGCAGCTTTGGGGGGGCGCGTCGCACTAATGAAAAACTGTTTTTT.

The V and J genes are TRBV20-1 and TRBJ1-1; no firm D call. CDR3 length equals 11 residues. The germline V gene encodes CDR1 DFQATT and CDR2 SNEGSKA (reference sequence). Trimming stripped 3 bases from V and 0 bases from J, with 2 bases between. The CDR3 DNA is TGCAGTGCTAGGTTGAACACTGAAGCTTTCTTT. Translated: CSARLNTEAFF.

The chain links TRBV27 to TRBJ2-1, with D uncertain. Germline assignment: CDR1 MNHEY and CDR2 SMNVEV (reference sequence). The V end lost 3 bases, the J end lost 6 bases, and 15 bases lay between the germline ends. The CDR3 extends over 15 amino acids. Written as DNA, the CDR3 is TGTGCCAGCAGTTTTATGGGCGGATCCCTCAATGAGCAGTTCTTC. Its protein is CASSFMGGSLNEQFF.

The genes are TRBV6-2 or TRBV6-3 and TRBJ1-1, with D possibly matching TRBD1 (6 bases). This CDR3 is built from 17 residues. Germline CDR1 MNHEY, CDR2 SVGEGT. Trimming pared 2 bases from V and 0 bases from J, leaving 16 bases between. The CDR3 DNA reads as TGTGCCAGCAGTTACGGGGGGCGCGGGATCGTGAACACTGAAGCTTTCTTT. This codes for CASSYGGRGIVNTEAFF.

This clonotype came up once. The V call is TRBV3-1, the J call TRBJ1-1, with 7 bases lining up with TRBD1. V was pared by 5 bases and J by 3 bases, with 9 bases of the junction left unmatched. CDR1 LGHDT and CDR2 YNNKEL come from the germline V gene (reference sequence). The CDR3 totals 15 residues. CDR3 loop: CASSLQGIGDTEAFF. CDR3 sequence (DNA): TGTGCCAGCAGCTTACAGGGGATCGGGGACACTGAAGCTTTCTTT.

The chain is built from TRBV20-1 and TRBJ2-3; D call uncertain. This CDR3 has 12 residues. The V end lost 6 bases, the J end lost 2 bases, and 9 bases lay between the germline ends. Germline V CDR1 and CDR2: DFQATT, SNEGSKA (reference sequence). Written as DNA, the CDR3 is TGCAGTGCGGGCATTTCCACAGATACGCAGTATTTT. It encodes CSAGISTDTQYF.